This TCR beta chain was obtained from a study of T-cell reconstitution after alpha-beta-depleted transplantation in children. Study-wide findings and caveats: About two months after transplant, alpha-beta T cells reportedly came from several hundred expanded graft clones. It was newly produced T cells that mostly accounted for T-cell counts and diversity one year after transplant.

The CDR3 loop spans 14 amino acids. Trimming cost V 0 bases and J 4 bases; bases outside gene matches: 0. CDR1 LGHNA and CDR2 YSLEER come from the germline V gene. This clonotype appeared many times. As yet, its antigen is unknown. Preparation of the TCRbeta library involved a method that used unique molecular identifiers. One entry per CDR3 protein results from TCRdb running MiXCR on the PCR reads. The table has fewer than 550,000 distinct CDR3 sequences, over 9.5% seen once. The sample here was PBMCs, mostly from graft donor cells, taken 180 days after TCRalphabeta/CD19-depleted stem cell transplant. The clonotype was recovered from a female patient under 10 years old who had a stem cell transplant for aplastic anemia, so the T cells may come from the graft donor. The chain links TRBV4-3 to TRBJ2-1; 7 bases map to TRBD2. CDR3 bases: TGCGCCAGCAGCCAAGAGCGGGAGTACAATGAGCAGTTCTTC. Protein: CASSQEREYNEQFF.